This T cell receptor (beta chain) was found in a study of yellow fever vaccine responses in identical twins. After removal of 3 bases from V and 5 bases from J, the junction contained 12 bases not matched to a gene. CDR3 size: 16 residues. CDR1 SGDLS and CDR2 YYNGEE come from the germline V gene. Using its own MiXCR run on the RT-PCR reads, TCRdb lists one record per CDR3 protein. The data contain tens of thousands of distinct CDR3 sequences, roughly 80% of them singletons. The sample was T cells from blood (PBMCs), unsorted or a sorted subset (not recorded which), taken before or after yellow fever vaccination (not recorded which). The clonotype comes from a woman aged 18-35 years who received the yellow fever vaccine. The chain recombines TRBV9 with TRBJ2-5; 8 bases agree with TRBD2. The CDR3 reads CASSAREAGVLETQYF. As DNA, the CDR3 is TGTGCCAGCAGCGCTCGTGAAGCGGGAGTTTTGGAGACCCAGTACTTC. Full variable domain (remainder filled in from reference TRBV9 and TRBJ2-5): DSGVTQTPKHLITATGQRVTLRCSPRSGDLSVYWYQQSLDQGLQFLIQYYNGEERAKGNILERFSAQQFPDLHSELNLSSLELGDSALYFCASSAREAGVLETQYFGPGTRLLVL.